The rows below give T cell receptor beta chains drawn from one sample of a study of T cell changes during pregnancy in multiple sclerosis. The repertoire was sequenced with immunoSEQ multiplex PCR; TCRdb's copy has only in-frame clones and lacks some. Of 45,000 to 65,000 clones in the sample, over 80% were seen once. The sequences come from CD4+ T cells from peripheral blood mononuclear cells, collected after pregnancy. The receptors here all came from a female donor with multiple sclerosis, enrolled in a pregnancy study. CDR3s include the opening cysteine and the closing phenylalanine or tryptophan. Each record gives: V gene, clone size, D gene, J gene, CDR3 protein, CDR3 DNA. The D gene is left open where the match is weak. Some rows mark clone size as missing; the rest say once, few, many or name a class of expanded clone.

v_gene: TRBV27
abundance: .
d_gene: TRBD2
j_gene: TRBJ2-1
CDR3aa: CASSSWTSGTYNEQFF
CDR3nt: TGTGCCAGCAGTTCCTGGACTAGCGGGACTTACAATGAGCAGTTCTTC

v_gene: TRBV7-2
abundance: .
d_gene: .
j_gene: TRBJ2-7
CDR3aa: CASSLAEGSYEQYF
CDR3nt: TGTGCCAGCAGCTTAGCGGAGGGTTCCTACGAGCAGTACTTC

v_gene: TRBV2
abundance: .
d_gene: .
j_gene: TRBJ2-2
CDR3aa: CASNRQANTGELFF
CDR3nt: TGTGCCAGCAATCGGCAGGCGAACACCGGGGAGCTGTTTTTT

v_gene: TRBV5-6
abundance: .
d_gene: .
j_gene: TRBJ2-3
CDR3aa: CASSLVTDTQYF
CDR3nt: TGTGCCAGCAGCTTGGTAACAGATACGCAGTATTTT

v_gene: TRBV28
abundance: .
d_gene: .
j_gene: TRBJ2-3
CDR3aa: CASSVLGGGPDTQYF
CDR3nt: TGTGCCAGCAGTGTCCTTGGGGGGGGCCCAGATACGCAGTATTTT

v_gene: TRBV6-1
abundance: once
d_gene: .
j_gene: TRBJ1-1
CDR3aa: CASSALTEAFF
CDR3nt: TGTGCCAGCAGTGCCTTAACTGAAGCTTTCTTT

v_gene: TRBV18
abundance: .
d_gene: TRBD1
j_gene: TRBJ2-2
CDR3aa: CASSPRQGPNTGELFF
CDR3nt: TGTGCCAGCTCACCAAGACAGGGCCCTAACACCGGGGAGCTGTTTTTT

v_gene: TRBV28
abundance: .
d_gene: .
j_gene: TRBJ2-7
CDR3aa: CASSPLEYGSYEQYF
CDR3nt: TGTGCCAGCAGCCCTCTCGAGTACGGTTCCTACGAGCAGTACTTC

v_gene: TRBV10-2
abundance: .
d_gene: TRBD1
j_gene: TRBJ1-3
CDR3aa: CASGGQGGGNTIYF
CDR3nt: TGCGCCAGCGGGGGACAGGGCGGTGGAAACACCATATATTTT

v_gene: TRBV11-2
abundance: .
d_gene: TRBD1
j_gene: TRBJ2-5
CDR3aa: CASSVGQGVRETQYF
CDR3nt: TGTGCCAGCAGCGTAGGACAGGGAGTACGGGAGACCCAGTACTTC

v_gene: TRBV18
abundance: once
d_gene: TRBD2
j_gene: TRBJ2-5
CDR3aa: CASSHGLAGGVETQYF
CDR3nt: TGTGCCAGCTCACACGGGCTAGCGGGAGGTGTGGAGACCCAGTACTTC

v_gene: TRBV4-2
abundance: .
d_gene: .
j_gene: TRBJ1-3
CDR3aa: CASSQDELSGNTIYF
CDR3nt: TGTGCCAGCAGCCAAGATGAGCTCTCTGGAAACACCATATATTTT

v_gene: TRBV5-4
abundance: .
d_gene: TRBD1
j_gene: TRBJ2-5
CDR3aa: CASTVQGAEETQYF
CDR3nt: TGTGCCAGCACCGTACAGGGGGCGGAAGAGACCCAGTACTTC

v_gene: TRBV7-3
abundance: .
d_gene: TRBD2
j_gene: TRBJ2-1
CDR3aa: CASSSKGTRGNEQFF
CDR3nt: TGTGCCAGCAGCTCCAAGGGGACTAGAGGGAATGAGCAGTTCTTC

v_gene: TRBV14
abundance: .
d_gene: .
j_gene: TRBJ2-4
CDR3aa: CASSQERVKNIQYF
CDR3nt: TGTGCCAGCAGCCAAGAACGGGTCAAAAACATTCAGTACTTC

v_gene: TRBV11-2
abundance: .
d_gene: TRBD2
j_gene: TRBJ2-1
CDR3aa: CASSLGLAEINEQFF
CDR3nt: TGTGCCAGCAGCTTAGGGCTAGCGGAGATAAATGAGCAGTTCTTC

v_gene: TRBV19
abundance: .
d_gene: TRBD2
j_gene: TRBJ2-5
CDR3aa: CASSSDSGSGETQYF
CDR3nt: TGTGCCAGTAGTTCAGATAGCGGGAGTGGAGAGACCCAGTACTTC

v_gene: TRBV6-5
abundance: .
d_gene: .
j_gene: TRBJ1-1
CDR3aa: CASSSDGAAFF
CDR3nt: TGTGCCAGCAGTTCGGATGGAGCAGCTTTCTTT

v_gene: TRBV2
abundance: .
d_gene: TRBD2
j_gene: TRBJ2-7
CDR3aa: CASSYLRGGLAGLSMYF
CDR3nt: TGTGCCAGCAGCTATCTTCGGGGGGGACTAGCGGGCCTGAGCATGTACTTC

v_gene: TRBV9
abundance: .
d_gene: TRBD2
j_gene: TRBJ2-5
CDR3aa: CASSLGLAGGETQYF
CDR3nt: TGTGCCAGCAGCTTGGGACTAGCGGGAGGAGAGACCCAGTACTTC

v_gene: TRBV25-1
abundance: .
d_gene: TRBD1
j_gene: TRBJ1-6
CDR3aa: CASSGTGAVNSPLHF
CDR3nt: TGTGCCAGCAGTGGTACAGGGGCTGTCAATTCACCCCTCCACTTT

v_gene: TRBV27
abundance: .
d_gene: TRBD2
j_gene: TRBJ2-2
CDR3aa: CASSLWGGTNTGELFF
CDR3nt: TGTGCCAGCAGTTTATGGGGGGGGACGAACACCGGGGAGCTGTTTTTT

v_gene: TRBV19
abundance: .
d_gene: .
j_gene: TRBJ2-3
CDR3aa: CATNGGVGADTQYF
CDR3nt: TGTGCCACCAACGGGGGAGTCGGGGCAGATACGCAGTATTTT

v_gene: TRBV28
abundance: .
d_gene: TRBD1
j_gene: TRBJ1-2
CDR3aa: CASSPRRGLGYGYTF
CDR3nt: TGTGCCAGCAGTCCCCGCAGGGGGCTTGGTTATGGCTACACCTTC

v_gene: TRBV28
abundance: once
d_gene: TRBD1
j_gene: TRBJ1-3
CDR3aa: CASSLAPGQAYSGNTIYF
CDR3nt: TGTGCCAGCAGTTTAGCTCCGGGACAGGCGTACTCTGGAAACACCATATATTTT

v_gene: TRBV27
abundance: .
d_gene: .
j_gene: TRBJ1-1
CDR3aa: CASSLFAGPNTEAFF
CDR3nt: TGTGCCAGCAGTTTATTTGCGGGACCGAACACTGAAGCTTTCTTT

v_gene: TRBV30
abundance: .
d_gene: .
j_gene: TRBJ2-7
CDR3aa: CASQIAGSYEQYF
CDR3nt: TGTGCCTCCCAGATAGCTGGGTCCTACGAGCAGTACTTC

v_gene: TRBV10-3
abundance: .
d_gene: TRBD1
j_gene: TRBJ1-1
CDR3aa: CAIRKGTGENTEAFF
CDR3nt: TGTGCCATCAGAAAAGGGACAGGAGAGAACACTGAAGCTTTCTTT

v_gene: TRBV5-6
abundance: .
d_gene: .
j_gene: TRBJ2-2
CDR3aa: CASSHRQDLNTGELFF
CDR3nt: TGTGCCAGCAGCCATAGACAGGATCTGAACACCGGGGAGCTGTTTTTT

v_gene: TRBV7-2
abundance: .
d_gene: .
j_gene: TRBJ1-4
CDR3aa: CASSRGLQNEKLFF
CDR3nt: TGTGCCAGCAGCCGCGGACTGCAGAATGAAAAACTGTTTTTT

v_gene: TRBV28
abundance: .
d_gene: .
j_gene: TRBJ1-3
CDR3aa: CASSLFQGTGNTIYF
CDR3nt: TGTGCCAGCAGTTTATTCCAGGGGACTGGAAACACCATATATTTT

v_gene: TRBV11-1
abundance: .
d_gene: TRBD1
j_gene: TRBJ2-7
CDR3aa: CASSLGQGAAYEQYF
CDR3nt: TGTGCCAGCAGCTTAGGACAGGGAGCCGCCTACGAGCAGTACTTC

v_gene: TRBV5-1
abundance: .
d_gene: .
j_gene: TRBJ2-2
CDR3aa: CASSLISGAGGELFF
CDR3nt: TGCGCCAGCAGCTTGATCTCCGGTGCTGGCGGGGAGCTGTTTTTT

v_gene: TRBV29-1
abundance: once
d_gene: .
j_gene: TRBJ2-2
CDR3aa: CSAGGGANTGELFF
CDR3nt: TGCAGCGCTGGTGGAGGGGCTAACACCGGGGAGCTGTTTTTT

v_gene: TRBV28
abundance: once
d_gene: TRBD1
j_gene: TRBJ1-2
CDR3aa: CASTTGAKTNYGYTF
CDR3nt: TGTGCCAGCACCACAGGGGCGAAAACCAACTATGGCTACACCTTC

v_gene: TRBV15
abundance: .
d_gene: .
j_gene: TRBJ2-1
CDR3aa: CATSIYGSGSYNEQFF
CDR3nt: TGTGCCACCAGCATATATGGGAGCGGCTCCTACAATGAGCAGTTCTTC

v_gene: TRBV11-2
abundance: .
d_gene: .
j_gene: TRBJ2-7
CDR3aa: CASSSSTGTYEQYF
CDR3nt: TGTGCCAGCAGCTCGTCGACAGGAACCTACGAGCAGTACTTC

v_gene: TRBV25-1
abundance: .
d_gene: .
j_gene: TRBJ1-2
CDR3aa: CASSEQGINYGYTF
CDR3nt: TGTGCCAGCAGCGAACAGGGAATCAACTATGGCTACACCTTC